Listed below are T cell receptor beta chains from one sample, sequenced in a study of PD-1 blockade in mismatch repair-deficient tumors. Data came from immunoSEQ multiplex PCR; TCRdb stores just in-frame clones and leaves some out. The sample has 76,000 or so clones, roughly 80% seen once. Here the sequenced sample was peripheral blood, taken 44 weeks after starting pembrolizumab. The receptors shown here come from an adult with mismatch repair-deficient cancer. Each CDR3 is given with its conserved first and last residue. The order of the fields is clone size, D gene, J gene, V gene, CDR3 protein, CDR3 DNA. The D gene is left open where the match is weak. Not all rows give a size; the values are once, few, many and, for expanded clones, a class.

abundance: .
d_gene: TRBD1
j_gene: TRBJ1-1
v_gene: TRBV27
CDR3aa: CASRGGQGIIGTEAFF
CDR3nt: TGTGCCAGCAGAGGGGGACAGGGGATTATCGGCACTGAAGCTTTCTTT

abundance: .
d_gene: TRBD1
j_gene: TRBJ1-2
v_gene: TRBV28
CDR3aa: CASTFPDTGGYGYTF
CDR3nt: TGTGCCAGCACTTTCCCCGATACAGGGGGCTATGGCTACACCTTC

abundance: .
d_gene: .
j_gene: TRBJ2-1
v_gene: TRBV11-2
CDR3aa: CASSPWFGGFNNEQFF
CDR3nt: TGTGCCAGCAGCCCCTGGTTTGGGGGTTTTAACAATGAGCAGTTCTTC

abundance: .
d_gene: .
j_gene: TRBJ2-1
v_gene: TRBV7-6
CDR3aa: CASSYDYDNEQFF
CDR3nt: TGTGCCAGCAGCTACGACTATGACAATGAGCAGTTCTTC

abundance: .
d_gene: .
j_gene: TRBJ1-5
v_gene: TRBV6-6
CDR3aa: CASSYSKSGWPQHF
CDR3nt: TGTGCCAGCAGTTACTCGAAATCGGGGTGGCCCCAGCATTTT

abundance: few
d_gene: TRBD2
j_gene: TRBJ2-5
v_gene: TRBV19
CDR3aa: CASTASGSGGGQETQYF
CDR3nt: TGTGCCAGTACCGCTAGCGGGAGTGGTGGCGGGCAAGAGACCCAGTACTTC

abundance: .
d_gene: .
j_gene: TRBJ2-3
v_gene: TRBV4-2
CDR3aa: CASSQDERRDTQYF
CDR3nt: TGTGCCAGCAGCCAAGATGAAAGGCGGGATACGCAGTATTTT

abundance: .
d_gene: .
j_gene: TRBJ2-3
v_gene: TRBV10-3
CDR3aa: CAISPRGVAASTDTQYF
CDR3nt: TGTGCCATCAGCCCACGAGGGGTAGCGGCAAGCACAGATACGCAGTATTTT

abundance: .
d_gene: TRBD1
j_gene: TRBJ2-7
v_gene: TRBV7-9
CDR3aa: CASSPRQGGYEQYF
CDR3nt: TGTGCCAGCAGCCCTCGACAGGGGGGGTACGAGCAGTACTTC

abundance: .
d_gene: TRBD1
j_gene: TRBJ2-1
v_gene: TRBV10-2
CDR3aa: CASVDRGYMNEQFF
CDR3nt: TGCGCCAGCGTAGACAGGGGGTATATGAATGAGCAGTTCTTC

abundance: .
d_gene: .
j_gene: TRBJ2-1
v_gene: TRBV5-1
CDR3aa: CASRGDQGGPYNEQFF
CDR3nt: TGCGCCAGCAGGGGCGACCAGGGTGGGCCCTACAATGAGCAGTTCTTC

abundance: .
d_gene: TRBD2
j_gene: TRBJ2-1
v_gene: TRBV5-5
CDR3aa: CASSTGSSGLADNEQFF
CDR3nt: TGTGCCAGCAGCACCGGGTCCTCCGGACTAGCGGACAATGAGCAGTTCTTC

abundance: .
d_gene: .
j_gene: TRBJ1-2
v_gene: TRBV5-4
CDR3aa: CASSTNMEGNYGYTF
CDR3nt: TGTGCCAGCAGTACCAACATGGAGGGTAACTATGGCTACACCTTC

abundance: .
d_gene: .
j_gene: TRBJ2-5
v_gene: TRBV5-1
CDR3aa: CASSLNSGQETQYF
CDR3nt: TGCGCCAGCAGCTTGAATAGCGGCCAAGAGACCCAGTACTTC

abundance: .
d_gene: .
j_gene: TRBJ2-3
v_gene: TRBV7-3
CDR3aa: CASSLIGQSSTDTQYF
CDR3nt: TGTGCCAGCAGCTTAATAGGGCAGTCTAGCACAGATACGCAGTATTTT

abundance: .
d_gene: TRBD2
j_gene: TRBJ2-2
v_gene: TRBV9
CDR3aa: CASSVGAGADTGELFF
CDR3nt: TGTGCCAGCAGCGTAGGAGCGGGAGCTGACACCGGGGAGCTGTTTTTT

abundance: .
d_gene: TRBD2
j_gene: TRBJ2-7
v_gene: TRBV11-2
CDR3aa: CASSYAPTSGSRYEQYF
CDR3nt: TGTGCCAGCAGCTACGCACCGACTAGCGGGAGTCGGTACGAGCAGTACTTC

abundance: .
d_gene: .
j_gene: TRBJ1-5
v_gene: TRBV10-2
CDR3aa: CASSDRARSNQPQHF
CDR3nt: TGCGCCAGCAGTGACAGGGCAAGGAGCAATCAGCCCCAGCATTTT

abundance: .
d_gene: TRBD2
j_gene: TRBJ2-1
v_gene: TRBV4-3
CDR3aa: CASSQDLAGVFNEQFF
CDR3nt: TGCGCCAGCAGCCAAGATTTAGCGGGAGTATTCAATGAGCAGTTCTTC

abundance: .
d_gene: .
j_gene: TRBJ2-3
v_gene: TRBV19
CDR3aa: CASSGATFTDTQYF
CDR3nt: TGTGCCAGTAGCGGCGCGACCTTCACAGATACGCAGTATTTT

abundance: .
d_gene: TRBD1
j_gene: TRBJ2-5
v_gene: TRBV5-5
CDR3aa: CASSPAGGETQYF
CDR3nt: TGTGCCAGCAGCCCCGCAGGGGGAGAGACCCAGTACTTC

abundance: .
d_gene: .
j_gene: TRBJ2-5
v_gene: TRBV19
CDR3aa: CASSITGFTQETQYF
CDR3nt: TGTGCCAGTAGTATAACAGGCTTCACCCAAGAGACCCAGTACTTC

abundance: once
d_gene: TRBD2
j_gene: TRBJ2-3
v_gene: TRBV5-6
CDR3aa: CASSWGTSGKRDTQYF
CDR3nt: TGTGCCAGCAGCTGGGGGACTAGCGGGAAGAGGGATACGCAGTATTTT

abundance: .
d_gene: .
j_gene: TRBJ2-7
v_gene: TRBV18
CDR3aa: CASSPDRWEQYF
CDR3nt: TGTGCCAGCTCACCTGACCGCTGGGAGCAGTACTTC

abundance: .
d_gene: .
j_gene: TRBJ1-3
v_gene: TRBV7-2
CDR3aa: CASSLVRYGNTIYF
CDR3nt: TGTGCCAGCAGCTTAGTACGTTACGGAAACACCATATATTTT

abundance: .
d_gene: .
j_gene: TRBJ2-7
v_gene: TRBV5-1
CDR3aa: CASSWRDGYEQYF
CDR3nt: TGCGCCAGCAGCTGGAGGGACGGCTACGAGCAGTACTTC

abundance: once
d_gene: .
j_gene: TRBJ2-5
v_gene: TRBV2
CDR3aa: CASSGGSGETQYF
CDR3nt: TGTGCCAGCAGTGGTGGTAGTGGGGAGACCCAGTACTTC

abundance: .
d_gene: .
j_gene: TRBJ2-3
v_gene: TRBV6-4
CDR3aa: CASSYRASGSTDTQYF
CDR3nt: TGTGCCAGCAGCTACAGGGCCTCGGGAAGCACAGATACGCAGTATTTT

abundance: .
d_gene: .
j_gene: TRBJ2-2
v_gene: TRBV30
CDR3aa: CAWSRGDTPSSTGELFF
CDR3nt: TGTGCCTGGAGCCGCGGGGACACACCCTCGAGCACCGGGGAGCTGTTTTTT

abundance: .
d_gene: TRBD2
j_gene: TRBJ2-3
v_gene: TRBV27
CDR3aa: CASSPNLAGGGTDTQYF
CDR3nt: TGTGCCAGCAGTCCTAACCTAGCGGGAGGCGGCACAGATACGCAGTATTTT

abundance: .
d_gene: .
j_gene: TRBJ2-3
v_gene: TRBV27
CDR3aa: CASSLSSVPTDTQYF
CDR3nt: TGTGCCAGCAGTTTATCGTCGGTTCCCACAGATACGCAGTATTTT

abundance: .
d_gene: .
j_gene: TRBJ2-5
v_gene: TRBV30
CDR3aa: CAWSEGGGETQYF
CDR3nt: TGTGCCTGGAGTGAGGGAGGGGGTGAGACCCAGTACTTC

abundance: .
d_gene: TRBD1
j_gene: TRBJ1-5
v_gene: TRBV30
CDR3aa: CAWSTGGLNQPQHF
CDR3nt: TGTGCCTGGAGTACAGGGGGATTGAATCAGCCCCAGCATTTT

abundance: .
d_gene: TRBD2
j_gene: TRBJ2-1
v_gene: TRBV9
CDR3aa: CASSENSGNEQFF
CDR3nt: TGTGCCAGCAGCGAGAATAGCGGGAATGAGCAGTTCTTC

abundance: .
d_gene: .
j_gene: TRBJ1-3
v_gene: TRBV13
CDR3aa: CASRAGFHSGNTIYF
CDR3nt: TGTGCCAGCAGGGCAGGATTTCACTCTGGAAACACCATATATTTT

abundance: .
d_gene: TRBD2
j_gene: TRBJ2-1
v_gene: TRBV7-3
CDR3aa: CASSRLGGGRASYNEQFF
CDR3nt: TGTGCCAGCAGCCGCCTGGGGGGCGGGAGGGCCTCCTACAATGAGCAGTTCTTC

abundance: .
d_gene: TRBD1
j_gene: TRBJ2-5
v_gene: TRBV29-1
CDR3aa: CSVGGTVQETQYF
CDR3nt: TGCAGCGTGGGTGGGACAGTCCAAGAGACCCAGTACTTC

abundance: .
d_gene: TRBD2
j_gene: TRBJ2-5
v_gene: TRBV5-1
CDR3aa: CASSYSGAGAETQYF
CDR3nt: TGCGCCAGCAGTTATAGCGGGGCAGGCGCGGAGACCCAGTACTTC

abundance: .
d_gene: .
j_gene: TRBJ2-1
v_gene: TRBV9
CDR3aa: CASSAGSYNEQFF
CDR3nt: TGTGCCAGCAGCGCGGGTTCCTACAATGAGCAGTTCTTC

abundance: .
d_gene: TRBD1
j_gene: TRBJ1-1
v_gene: TRBV29-1
CDR3aa: CSSAGTGRSRNTEAFF
CDR3nt: TGCAGCTCCGCCGGGACAGGGAGAAGTAGGAACACTGAAGCTTTCTTT

abundance: once
d_gene: TRBD2
j_gene: TRBJ2-1
v_gene: TRBV5-4
CDR3aa: CASSWGGAGPSYNEQFF
CDR3nt: TGTGCCAGCAGCTGGGGAGGGGCGGGGCCCTCCTACAATGAGCAGTTCTTC

abundance: .
d_gene: .
j_gene: TRBJ2-3
v_gene: TRBV4-1
CDR3aa: CASSQGFQARPDTQYF
CDR3nt: TGCGCCAGCAGCCAAGGATTTCAAGCCCGGCCAGATACGCAGTATTTT

abundance: .
d_gene: .
j_gene: TRBJ2-7
v_gene: TRBV12-5
CDR3aa: CASGLTGNSYEQYF
CDR3nt: TGTGCTAGTGGTTTGACCGGGAACAGCTACGAGCAGTACTTC

abundance: .
d_gene: .
j_gene: TRBJ1-5
v_gene: TRBV2
CDR3aa: CASRLNRGNQPQHF
CDR3nt: TGTGCCAGCAGGCTTAACAGGGGCAATCAGCCCCAGCATTTT

abundance: .
d_gene: .
j_gene: TRBJ2-3
v_gene: TRBV11-3
CDR3aa: CASSLDRVAGTQYF
CDR3nt: TGTGCCAGCAGCTTAGATAGGGTCGCCGGTACGCAGTATTTT

abundance: once
d_gene: .
j_gene: TRBJ2-1
v_gene: TRBV19
CDR3aa: CASSRVAGRDNEQFF
CDR3nt: TGTGCCAGTAGTAGGGTGGCAGGGCGAGACAATGAGCAGTTCTTC

abundance: .
d_gene: .
j_gene: TRBJ1-5
v_gene: TRBV7-3
CDR3aa: CASSPGPFQPQHF
CDR3nt: TGTGCCAGCAGCCCAGGGCCCTTCCAGCCCCAGCATTTT

abundance: .
d_gene: TRBD1
j_gene: TRBJ2-7
v_gene: TRBV6-4
CDR3aa: CARDRGSPEQYF
CDR3nt: TGTGCCAGGGACAGGGGCTCACCCGAGCAGTACTTC

abundance: .
d_gene: TRBD2
j_gene: TRBJ2-1
v_gene: TRBV10-3
CDR3aa: CAISDLGEGMGYNEQFF
CDR3nt: TGTGCCATCAGTGACCTCGGGGAGGGAATGGGCTACAATGAGCAGTTCTTC

abundance: .
d_gene: .
j_gene: TRBJ2-7
v_gene: TRBV21-1
CDR3aa: CASSWTSGYYEQYF
CDR3nt: TGTGCCAGCAGCTGGACTAGCGGTTACTACGAGCAGTACTTC

abundance: .
d_gene: TRBD2
j_gene: TRBJ2-1
v_gene: TRBV29-1
CDR3aa: CSVDISASGQNEQFF
CDR3nt: TGCAGCGTAGACATTTCGGCTAGCGGGCAGAATGAGCAGTTCTTC

abundance: .
d_gene: .
j_gene: TRBJ2-6
v_gene: TRBV13
CDR3aa: CASSLGAGFYSGANVLTF
CDR3nt: TGTGCCAGCAGCTTAGGGGCAGGTTTTTACTCTGGGGCCAACGTCCTGACTTTC

abundance: .
d_gene: .
j_gene: TRBJ2-1
v_gene: TRBV29-1
CDR3aa: CSVEFLREQFF
CDR3nt: TGCAGCGTTGAATTCCTCCGGGAGCAGTTCTTC

abundance: .
d_gene: TRBD2
j_gene: TRBJ2-3
v_gene: TRBV11-2
CDR3aa: CASSLGLAGSTDTQYF
CDR3nt: TGTGCCAGCAGCTTAGGACTAGCGGGGAGCACAGATACGCAGTATTTT